Reported below is one TCR beta chain. The sample originates from a study of blood T cell repertoires in COVID-19. Study-level information: Samples representing acute and convalescent COVID-19 were sourced from the United States, Italy and Spain. PBMCs, B-cell-depleted T cells, or T cells provided the cDNA or gDNA that made up the material.

Clones were sequenced by immunoSEQ multiplex PCR, and TCRdb holds only the in-frame ones, with some missing. The table includes under 95,000 clones, more than 75% detected once. The V gene lost 3 bases and the J gene lost 7 bases, with 15 bases spanning the gap. The CDR3 consists of 13 residues. Germline CDR1 DFQATT, CDR2 SNEGSKA (reference sequence). The receptor was isolated from a human donor with acute or convalescent COVID-19. The donor label of this sample is uncertain. Sequences were obtained from peripheral blood. V usage is TRBV20-1 and J usage is TRBJ1-1, with D possibly matching TRBD1 (6 bases). The CDR3 spells CSASGGPPNEAFF. The CDR3 DNA is TGCAGTGCTAGTGGGGGCCCGCCCAATGAAGCTTTCTTT.